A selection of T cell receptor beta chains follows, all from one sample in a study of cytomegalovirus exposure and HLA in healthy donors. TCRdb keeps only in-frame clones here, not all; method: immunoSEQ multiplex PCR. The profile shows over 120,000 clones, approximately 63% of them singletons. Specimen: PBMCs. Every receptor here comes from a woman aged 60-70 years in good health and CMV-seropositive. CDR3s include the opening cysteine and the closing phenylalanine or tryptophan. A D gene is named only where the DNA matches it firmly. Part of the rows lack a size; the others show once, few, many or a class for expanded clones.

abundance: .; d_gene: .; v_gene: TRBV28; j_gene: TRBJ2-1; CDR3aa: CASRQGSSNEQFF; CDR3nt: TGTGCCAGCAGGCAGGGGTCGAGCAATGAGCAGTTCTTC
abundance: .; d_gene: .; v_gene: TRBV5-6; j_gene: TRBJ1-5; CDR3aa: CASSFLGQTNQPQHF; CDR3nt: TGTGCCAGCAGCTTTTTGGGGCAAACCAATCAGCCCCAGCATTTT
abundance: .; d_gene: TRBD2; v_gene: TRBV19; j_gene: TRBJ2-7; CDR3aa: CASSLLGLAGEKNEQYF; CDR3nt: TGTGCCAGTAGTTTACTGGGACTAGCGGGAGAAAAAAACGAGCAGTACTTC
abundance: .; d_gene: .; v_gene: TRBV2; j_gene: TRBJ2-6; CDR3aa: CASSDRAGANVLTF; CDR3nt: TGTGCCAGCAGTGACAGGGCTGGGGCCAACGTCCTGACTTTC
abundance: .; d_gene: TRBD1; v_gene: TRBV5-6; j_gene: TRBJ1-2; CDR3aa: CASSLTGLYGYTF; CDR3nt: TGTGCCAGCAGCCTGACAGGGCTGTATGGCTACACCTTC
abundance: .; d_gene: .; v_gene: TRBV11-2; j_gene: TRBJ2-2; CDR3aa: CASSLAGSNTGELFF; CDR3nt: TGTGCCAGCAGCTTAGCGGGTAGCAACACCGGGGAGCTGTTTTTT
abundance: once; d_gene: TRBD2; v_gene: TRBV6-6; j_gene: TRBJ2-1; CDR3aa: CASSYTTSGRGNEQFF; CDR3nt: TGTGCCAGCAGTTACACGACTAGCGGGAGGGGGAATGAGCAGTTCTTC
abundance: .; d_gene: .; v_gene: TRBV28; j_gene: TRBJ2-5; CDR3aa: CASSPGLQETQYF; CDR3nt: TGTGCCAGCAGCCCTGGACTGCAAGAGACCCAGTACTTC
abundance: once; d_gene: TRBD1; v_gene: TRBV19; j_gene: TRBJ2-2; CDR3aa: CASSSYRGEAGELFF; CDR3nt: TGTGCCAGTAGTAGTTACAGGGGTGAGGCCGGGGAGCTGTTTTTT
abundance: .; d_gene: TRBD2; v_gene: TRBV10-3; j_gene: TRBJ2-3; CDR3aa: CATLTSGSSDTQYF; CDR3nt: TGTGCCACCCTCACTAGCGGGAGCTCAGATACGCAGTATTTT
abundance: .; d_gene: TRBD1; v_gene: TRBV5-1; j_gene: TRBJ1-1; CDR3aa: CASSLRDSEAFF; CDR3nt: TGCGCCAGCAGCCTGAGGGACAGTGAAGCTTTCTTT
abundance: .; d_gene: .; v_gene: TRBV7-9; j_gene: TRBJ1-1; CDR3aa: CASSFQGNTEAFF; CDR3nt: TGTGCCAGCAGCTTTCAGGGGAACACTGAAGCTTTCTTT
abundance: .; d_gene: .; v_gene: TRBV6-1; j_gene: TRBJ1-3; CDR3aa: CASSPRTGHGGLYF; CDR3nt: TGTGCCAGCAGTCCTAGGACGGGACATGGGGGTCTATATTTT
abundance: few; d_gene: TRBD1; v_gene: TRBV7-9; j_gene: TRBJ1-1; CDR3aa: CASSTDREGTEAFF; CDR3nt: TGTGCCAGCAGCACGGACAGGGAAGGCACTGAAGCTTTCTTT
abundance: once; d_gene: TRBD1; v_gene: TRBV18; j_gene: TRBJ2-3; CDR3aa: CASSSMTGGRDTQYF; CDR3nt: TGTGCCAGCTCATCGATGACAGGGGGCAGAGATACGCAGTATTTT
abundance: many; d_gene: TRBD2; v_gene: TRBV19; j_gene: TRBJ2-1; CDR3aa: CASSMTSGDYNEQFF; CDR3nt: TGTGCCAGTAGTATGACTAGCGGGGACTACAATGAGCAGTTCTTC
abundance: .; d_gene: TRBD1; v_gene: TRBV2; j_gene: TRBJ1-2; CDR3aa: CASRGDSYGYTF; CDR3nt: TGTGCCAGCAGGGGGGACAGCTATGGCTACACCTTC
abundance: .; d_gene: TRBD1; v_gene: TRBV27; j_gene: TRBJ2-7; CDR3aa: CASSLDGTGGFNEQYF; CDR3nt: TGTGCCAGCAGTTTAGATGGGACAGGGGGCTTCAACGAGCAGTACTTC
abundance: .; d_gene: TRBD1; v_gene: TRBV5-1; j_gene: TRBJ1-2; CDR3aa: CASSLEGAISGYTF; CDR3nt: TGCGCCAGCAGCTTGGAGGGGGCAATCTCTGGCTACACCTTC
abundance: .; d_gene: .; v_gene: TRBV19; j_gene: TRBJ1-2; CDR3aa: CASSLPALLTTNYGYTF; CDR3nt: TGTGCCAGTAGTCTTCCGGCCCTCTTGACAACTAACTATGGCTACACCTTC
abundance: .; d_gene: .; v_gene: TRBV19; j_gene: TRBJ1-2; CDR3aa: CASNNRVSAVYGYTF; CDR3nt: TGTGCCAGTAACAACAGGGTTTCAGCCGTTTATGGCTACACCTTC
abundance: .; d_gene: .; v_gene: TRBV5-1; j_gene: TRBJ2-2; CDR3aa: CASSSGISTGTGELFF; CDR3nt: TGCGCCAGCAGCTCTGGGATCTCAACGGGAACCGGGGAGCTGTTTTTT
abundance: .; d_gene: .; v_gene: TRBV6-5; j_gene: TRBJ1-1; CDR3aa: CASSPDPGVNTEAFF; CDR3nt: TGTGCCAGCAGCCCTGACCCCGGGGTGAACACTGAAGCTTTCTTT
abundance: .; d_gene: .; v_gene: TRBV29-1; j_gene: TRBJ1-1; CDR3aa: CSVDLLNTEAFF; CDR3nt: TGCAGCGTTGATCTTTTGAACACTGAAGCTTTCTTT
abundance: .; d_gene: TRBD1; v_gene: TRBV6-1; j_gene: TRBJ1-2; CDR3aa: CASSEVTGSVAIGYTF; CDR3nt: TGTGCCAGCAGTGAAGTGACAGGGTCTGTTGCTATTGGCTACACCTTC
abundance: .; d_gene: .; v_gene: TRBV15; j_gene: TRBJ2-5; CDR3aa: CATSRDLYTQYF; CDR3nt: TGCGCCACCAGCAGAGATTTGTATACCCAGTACTTC
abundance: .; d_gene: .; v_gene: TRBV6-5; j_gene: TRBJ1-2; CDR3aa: CASSRHPLNYGYTF; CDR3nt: TGTGCCAGCAGTCGACACCCTCTTAACTATGGCTACACCTTC
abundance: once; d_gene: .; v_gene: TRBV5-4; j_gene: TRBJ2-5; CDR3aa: CASSFQGHREETQYF; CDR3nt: TGTGCCAGCAGCTTTCAAGGACACCGAGAAGAGACCCAGTACTTC
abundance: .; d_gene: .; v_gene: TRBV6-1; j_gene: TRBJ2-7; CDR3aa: CASSAEAVSSYEQYF; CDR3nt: TGTGCCAGCAGTGCGGAGGCAGTAAGCTCCTACGAGCAGTACTTC
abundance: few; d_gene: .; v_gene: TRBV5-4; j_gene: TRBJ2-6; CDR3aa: CASSEPPRQSGANVLTF; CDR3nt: TGTGCCAGCAGCGAACCACCCCGACAGTCTGGGGCCAACGTCCTGACTTTC
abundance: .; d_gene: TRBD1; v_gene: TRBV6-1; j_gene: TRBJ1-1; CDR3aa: CASRRDRRDRTEAFF; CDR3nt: TGTGCCAGCAGGCGGGACAGGCGGGATAGGACTGAAGCTTTCTTT
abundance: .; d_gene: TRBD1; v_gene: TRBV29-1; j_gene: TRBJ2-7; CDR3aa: CSVAQGAYEQYF; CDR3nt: TGCAGCGTTGCCCAGGGGGCCTACGAGCAGTACTTC
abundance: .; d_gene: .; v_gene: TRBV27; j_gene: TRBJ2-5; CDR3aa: CASSGVRESETQYF; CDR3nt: TGTGCCAGCAGTGGTGTACGGGAGTCTGAGACCCAGTACTTC
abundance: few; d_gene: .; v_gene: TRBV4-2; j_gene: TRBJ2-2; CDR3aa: CASSQAGIQGGELFF; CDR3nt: TGTGCCAGCAGCCAAGCCGGGATACAGGGCGGGGAGCTGTTTTTT
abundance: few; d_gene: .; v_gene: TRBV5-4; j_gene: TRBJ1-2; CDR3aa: CASSGEGASYGYTF; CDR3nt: TGTGCCAGCAGCGGAGAAGGGGCGAGCTATGGCTACACCTTC
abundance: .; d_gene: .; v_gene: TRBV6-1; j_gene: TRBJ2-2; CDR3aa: CASGQTYTGELFF; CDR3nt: TGTGCCAGCGGACAGACCTACACCGGGGAGCTGTTTTTT
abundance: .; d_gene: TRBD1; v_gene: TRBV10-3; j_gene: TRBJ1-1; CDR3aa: CATGQAVTNTEAFF; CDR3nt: TGTGCCACTGGACAGGCGGTTACGAACACTGAAGCTTTCTTT
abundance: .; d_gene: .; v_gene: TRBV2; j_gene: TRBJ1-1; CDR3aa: CASSDGQGNTEAFF; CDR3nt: TGTGCCAGCAGTGATGGTCAGGGCAACACTGAAGCTTTCTTT
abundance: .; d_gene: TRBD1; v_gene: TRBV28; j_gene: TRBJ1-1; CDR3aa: CASEDRTEAFF; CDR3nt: TGTGCCAGCGAGGACAGGACTGAAGCTTTCTTT
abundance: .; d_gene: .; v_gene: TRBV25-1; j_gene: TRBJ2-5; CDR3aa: CASADRGRETQYF; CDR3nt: TGTGCCAGCGCCGACAGAGGCCGAGAGACCCAGTACTTC
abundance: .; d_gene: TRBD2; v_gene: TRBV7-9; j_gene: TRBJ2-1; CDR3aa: CASSPGILAGGGSGNEQFF; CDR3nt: TGTGCCAGCAGCCCGGGAATACTAGCGGGAGGAGGGTCGGGCAATGAGCAGTTCTTC
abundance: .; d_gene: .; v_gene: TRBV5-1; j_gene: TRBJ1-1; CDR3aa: CASSLAFGGGTEAFF; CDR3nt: TGCGCCAGCAGCTTGGCCTTCGGGGGTGGCACTGAAGCTTTCTTT
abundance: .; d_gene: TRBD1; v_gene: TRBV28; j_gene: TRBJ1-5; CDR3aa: CASSTSTGVGQPQHF; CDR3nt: TGTGCCAGCAGTACCTCGACAGGGGTGGGTCAGCCCCAGCATTTT
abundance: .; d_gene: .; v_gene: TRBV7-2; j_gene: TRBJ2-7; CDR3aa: CASSLVTGREQYF; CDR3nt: TGTGCCAGCAGCTTAGTTACAGGGCGCGAGCAGTACTTC
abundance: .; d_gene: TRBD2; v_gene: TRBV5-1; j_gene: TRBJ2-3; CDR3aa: CASTPAGGIPDTQYF; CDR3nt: TGCGCCAGCACCCCCGCGGGAGGGATCCCAGATACGCAGTATTTT
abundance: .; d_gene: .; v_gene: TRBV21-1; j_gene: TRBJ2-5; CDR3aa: CASSPGLAGVETQYF; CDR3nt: TGTGCCAGCAGCCCGGGACTAGCGGGAGTTGAGACCCAGTACTTC
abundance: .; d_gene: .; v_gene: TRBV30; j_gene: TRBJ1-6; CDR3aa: CAWSDRVNSPLHF; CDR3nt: TGTGCCTGGAGTGACAGGGTTAATTCACCCCTCCACTTT
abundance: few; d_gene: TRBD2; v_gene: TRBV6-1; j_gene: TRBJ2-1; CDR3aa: CASSEWTSGQRGTEQFF; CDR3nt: TGTGCCAGCAGTGAATGGACTAGCGGTCAACGAGGGACGGAGCAGTTCTTC
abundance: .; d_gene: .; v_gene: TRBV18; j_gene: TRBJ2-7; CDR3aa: CASKENFGYEQYF; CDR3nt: TGTGCCAGCAAAGAGAACTTCGGTTACGAGCAGTACTTC
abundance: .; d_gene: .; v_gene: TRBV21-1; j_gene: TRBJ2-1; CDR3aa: CASSKGLVNEQFF; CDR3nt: TGTGCCAGCAGCAAAGGACTAGTAAATGAGCAGTTCTTC
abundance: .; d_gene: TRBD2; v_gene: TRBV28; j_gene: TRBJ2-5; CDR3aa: CASSLQTSGRETQYF; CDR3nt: TGTGCCAGCAGTTTACAGACTAGCGGGAGGGAGACCCAGTACTTC
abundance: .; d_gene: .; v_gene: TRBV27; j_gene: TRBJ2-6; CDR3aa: CASSRGSSGANVLTF; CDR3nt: TGTGCCAGCAGCCGGGGGTCCTCTGGGGCCAACGTCCTGACTTTC
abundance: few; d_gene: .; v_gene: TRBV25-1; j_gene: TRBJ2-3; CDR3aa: CASSGTLGTDTQYF; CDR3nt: TGTGCCAGCAGCGGCACCCTCGGGACAGATACGCAGTATTTT
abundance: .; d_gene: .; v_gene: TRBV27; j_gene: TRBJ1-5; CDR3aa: CASSFLQGYNQPQHF; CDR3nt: TGTGCCAGCAGTTTCCTCCAGGGCTACAATCAGCCCCAGCATTTT
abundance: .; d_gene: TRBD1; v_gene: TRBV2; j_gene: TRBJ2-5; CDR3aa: CASSPPGGKETQYF; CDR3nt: TGTGCCAGCAGTCCCCCAGGGGGAAAAGAGACCCAGTACTTC
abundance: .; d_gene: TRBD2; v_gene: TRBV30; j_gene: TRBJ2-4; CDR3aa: CAWSVWTSGTPNIQYF; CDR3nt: TGTGCCTGGAGTGTATGGACTAGCGGGACTCCAAACATTCAGTACTTC